This TCR beta chain derives from a study of cytomegalovirus exposure and HLA in healthy donors. The CDR3 extends over 12 amino acids. Trimming left V 1 base short and J 9 bases short, with 10 bases between. The germline V gene encodes CDR1 SGHNT and CDR2 YYREEE (reference sequence). The PCR used 60 Vbeta and 13 Jbeta primers. The method was immunoSEQ multiplex PCR; TCRdb's version includes in-frame clones alone and lacks a portion of them. This table has 90,000 to 100,000 clones, about three quarters appearing once. Sequences were obtained from PBMCs. The chain joins TRBV5-4 to TRBJ1-1; perhaps TRBD1 as D (5 bases). The clonotype was recovered from a man in his forties in good health and CMV-seropositive. CDR3 protein: CASSLPGGQAFF. The CDR3 DNA reads as TGTGCCAGCAGCTTGCCCGGGGGACAAGCTTTCTTT.